This entry lists 25 T cell receptor beta chains sequenced from one sample in a study of cytomegalovirus exposure and HLA in healthy donors. 60 Vbeta and 13 Jbeta primers were used in PCR. TCRdb keeps only in-frame clones here, not all; method: immunoSEQ multiplex PCR. The data show some 76,000 clones, with about 81% seen just once and 2% to 3% held by the top ten. The sample taken for sequencing was PBMCs. The receptors shown here come from a woman aged 50 to 65 in good health and CMV-seronegative.

The rearrangement joins TRBV11-2 to TRBJ2-1, with TRBD2 as a possible D gene (6 bases). Germline CDR1 is SGHAT and CDR2 is FQNNGV. This CDR3 spans 15 amino acids. Trimming took 1 base from V and 6 from J, leaving 13 bases between them. The chain's CDR3 is CASSLGGDPVNEQFF. DNA of the CDR3: TGTGCCAGCAGCTTAGGGGGGGACCCTGTCAATGAGCAGTTCTTC.

V gene TRBV7-9 combines with J gene TRBJ2-3; 12 nucleotides agree with TRBD2. Germline V gene data show CDR1 as SEHNR and CDR2 as FQNEAQ (reference sequence). V lost 5 bases to trimming and J lost 6 bases; unmatched junction nucleotides: 9. This CDR3 has 16 residues. CDR3 loop: CASSRRLAGEGDTQYF. The CDR3 DNA sequence: TGTGCCAGCAGCCGACGACTAGCGGGAGAGGGTGATACGCAGTATTTT.

This chain links TRBV2 with TRBJ2-1; D gene uncertain. This CDR3 comprises 13 residues. V was trimmed by 1 base and J by 15 bases, leaving 16 bases between them. The V gene's germline CDR1 is SNHLY and CDR2 FYNNEI. The CDR3 DNA is TGTGCCAGCAGTGAAGGTGGTCGTGTGAGAACGTTCTTC. The encoded protein is CASSEGGRVRTFF.

The chain links TRBV7-9 to TRBJ1-2; 7 bases align to TRBD1. This CDR3 spans 15 amino acids. Looked up from germline, CDR1 is SEHNR and CDR2 is FQNEAQ (reference sequence). Trimming took 3 bases from V and 8 from J; bases not matched to a gene: 12. CDR3: CASSLGTEEAQGYTF. Here the CDR3 DNA reads TGTGCCAGCAGCTTGGGGACAGAGGAAGCCCAGGGCTACACCTTC. The variable domain in full, with the rest retrieved from reference TRBV7-9 and TRBJ1-2, is DTGVSQNPRHKITKRGQNVTFRCDPISEHNRLYWYRQTLGQGPEFLTYFQNEAQLEKSRLLSDRFSAERPKGSFSTLEIQRTEQGDSAMYLCASSLGTEEAQGYTFGSGTRLTVV.

This clone came up a few times. The chain employs TRBV19 and TRBJ2-1; 8 positions agree with TRBD2. The V gene's germline CDR1 is LNHDA and CDR2 SQIVND (reference sequence). The CDR3 contains 15 residues. With V trimmed by 3 bases and J by 8 bases, 9 bases remained unmatched. The CDR3 DNA reads as TGTGCCAGTAGTATTGAGGGACTAGGGAGTCATGAGCAGTTCTTC. Translated, it gives CASSIEGLGSHEQFF.

V usage is TRBV6-6 and J usage is TRBJ2-2; possible D gene TRBD1, 5 bases. This CDR3 region has 16 residues. Germline loops: CDR1 MNHNY, CDR2 SVGAGI (reference sequence). The ends were cut back, 2 bases at V and 0 bases at J, with 10 bases in the middle. Here the CDR3 reads CASSYPQESNTGELFF. Written as DNA, the CDR3 is TGTGCCAGCAGTTACCCACAGGAGTCGAACACCGGGGAGCTGTTTTTT.

This chain's CDR3 is CASSLIESVGKTGELFF. DNA for the CDR3: TGTGCCAGCAGCTTGATAGAATCAGTCGGGAAGACCGGGGAGCTGTTTTTT. The rearrangement uses TRBV5-6 and TRBJ2-2; possibly TRBD2 for D (5 bases). This CDR3 is 17 amino acids long. V was trimmed by 1 base and J by 5 bases, leaving 18 bases between them. CDR1 and CDR2 from the germline V gene are SGHDT and YYEEEE.

The chain employs TRBV15 and TRBJ1-2; 7 bases are shared with TRBD1. Trimming removed 4 bases from V and 2 bases from J; junction bases left unmatched: 4. The CDR3 contains 14 residues. Germline values: CDR1 LNHNV, CDR2 YYDKDF (reference sequence). CDR3 region: CATSKDRQNYGYTF. CDR3 DNA sequence: TGTGCCACCAGCAAGGACAGGCAAAACTATGGCTACACCTTC.

The rearrangement uses TRBV4-1 and TRBJ1-5; possibly TRBD1 for D (5 bases). The V end lost 0 bases, the J end lost 7 bases, and 10 bases lay between the germline ends. CDR3 length equals 14 residues. Germline V gene sequence: CDR1 MGHRA, CDR2 YSYEKL. The CDR3 nucleotides are TGCGCCAGCAGCCAAGAGGCAGGGTTCCAGCCCCAGCATTTT. Amino acid sequence: CASSQEAGFQPQHF.

The chain couples TRBV5-1 to TRBJ1-2; 7 bases align to TRBD1. The V gene's germline CDR1 is SGHRS and CDR2 YFSETQ. The CDR3 is 14 amino acids. V was clipped by 6 bases and J by 3 bases; unmatched bases: 8. The CDR3 protein is CASTNYRGDYGYTF. CDR3 coding DNA: TGCGCCAGCACCAATTACAGGGGTGACTATGGCTACACCTTC.

The J gene is TRBJ1-1, the V gene TRBV14; maybe TRBD1 (6 bases). V was shortened by 5 bases and J by 1 base, with 20 bases between the two germline ends. Germline loops: CDR1 SGHDN, CDR2 FVKESK. The CDR3 totals 17 residues. In DNA form, the CDR3 reads TGTGCCAGCAGCACCCGGGACATGCTCTCAGGGAACACTGAAGCTTTCTTT. It specifies CASSTRDMLSGNTEAFF.

The CDR3 loop reads CASSPSGAGNTIYF. CDR3 nucleotide sequence: TGTGCCAGCAGTCCATCAGGGGCTGGAAACACCATATATTTT. The chain couples TRBV7-6 to TRBJ1-3; tentative D call: TRBD1 (6 bases). The V gene's germline CDR1 is SGHVS and CDR2 FNYEAQ. V dropped 6 bases and J dropped 2 bases, with 11 bases sitting between them. The CDR3 length is 14 residues.

This chain joins TRBV6-6 and TRBJ1-3, with 7 bases that match TRBD1. This CDR3 is 16 amino acids long. Trimming removed 7 bases from V and 4 bases from J; junction bases left unmatched: 13. Germline lookup yields CDR1 MNHNY and CDR2 SVGAGI (reference sequence). CDR3 nucleotides: TGTGCCAGCACAGGGGGATACCGACGTAAGGGAAACACCATATATTTT. Protein: CASTGGYRRKGNTIYF.

V gene TRBV27 combines with J gene TRBJ2-7, with no clear D. Trimming took 2 bases from V and 1 from J, leaving 12 bases between them. CDR1 is MNHEY and CDR2 is SMNVEV in the germline V gene (reference sequence). There are 15 residues in the CDR3. CDR3: CASSLTAPGSYEQYF. Written as DNA, the CDR3 is TGTGCCAGCAGTTTAACCGCCCCGGGTTCCTACGAGCAGTACTTC.

The gene calls are TRBV5-1 and TRBJ1-2, with D possibly TRBD1 on 6 matching bases. The germline CDR1 and CDR2 sequences are SGHRS and YFSETQ. The CDR3 runs 14 residues. Deletions cut 2 bases from V and 5 bases from J, with 13 bases between. The CDR3: CASSLSGVDYGYTF. The CDR3 DNA is TGCGCCAGCAGCTTATCAGGGGTGGATTATGGCTACACCTTC. The full variable domain, rest sourced from reference TRBV5-1 and TRBJ1-2, is KAGVTQTPRYLIKTRGQQVTLSCSPISGHRSVSWYQQTPGQGLQFLFEYFSETQRNKGNFPGRFSGRQFSNSRSEMNVSTLELGDSALYLCASSLSGVDYGYTFGSGTRLTVV.

This chain's CDR3 is CATREGARVTDTQYF. The CDR3 nucleotides are TGTGCCACCAGAGAGGGGGCCAGGGTCACAGATACGCAGTATTTT. This chain connects TRBV15 to TRBJ2-3; 7 bases map to TRBD1. Germline V lookup: CDR1 LNHNV, CDR2 YYDKDF (reference sequence). CDR3 length equals 15 residues. With V trimmed by 6 bases and J by 2 bases, 8 bases remained unmatched.

The sample holds a few counts of this clone. The chain employs TRBV2 and TRBJ1-5; 9 bases agree with TRBD1. This CDR3 has 14 amino acids. CDR1 and CDR2 (germline): SNHLY, FYNNEI. V lost 6 bases and J lost 7; bases outside the gene matches: 7. CDR3 amino acids: CASSRGGQGQPQHF. DNA for the CDR3: TGTGCCAGCAGCAGAGGGGGACAGGGACAGCCCCAGCATTTT.

The V gene is TRBV7-2, the J gene TRBJ2-1, with TRBD2 identical over 12 bases. V shed 1 base, J shed 7 bases, and the junction held 2 bases outside the gene matches. Germline CDR1 reads SGHTA; CDR2 reads FQGNSA. The CDR3 spans 15 residues. The CDR3 DNA is TGTGCCAGCAGCTTAGGACTAGCGGGGGAAAATGAGCAGTTCTTC. As protein: CASSLGLAGENEQFF. The whole variable domain, filled in from reference TRBV7-2 and TRBJ2-1, reads GAGVSQSPSNKVTEKGKDVELRCDPISGHTALYWYRQSLGQGLEFLIYFQGNSAPDKSGLPSDRFSAERTGGSVSTLTIQRTQQEDSAVYLCASSLGLAGENEQFFGPGTRLTVL.

The chain combines TRBV19 with TRBJ1-5; D may be TRBD1 (6 bases). Germline V gene sequence: CDR1 LNHDA, CDR2 SQIVND (reference sequence). The CDR3 covers 19 residues. Trimming stripped 1 base from V and 1 base from J, with 20 bases between. CDR3 nucleotide sequence: TGTGCCAGTAGTATAGGGTCAGGGAAGGGAAGGGGGAGCAATCAGCCCCAGCATTTT. As protein: CASSIGSGKGRGSNQPQHF.

V and J are TRBV5-4 and TRBJ2-7; 8 bases match TRBD1. Germline trimming cut 4 bases from V and 7 bases from J; bases unmatched to any gene: 10. CDR1 is SGHNT, CDR2 YYREEE, per germline (reference sequence). The CDR3 has 14 amino acids. Written as DNA, the CDR3 is TGTGCCAGCAGCGAACAGGGGGAGAATTGGGAGCAGTACTTC. Encoded protein: CASSEQGENWEQYF.

This chain's CDR3 is CASSYRGHHLSDTQYF. In nucleotides, the CDR3 is TGTGCCAGCAGTTACAGGGGACATCACCTGTCGGATACGCAGTATTTT. The chain couples TRBV6-6 to TRBJ2-3, with D tentatively TRBD1 (6 bases). This CDR3 has 16 amino acids. Germline V gene data show CDR1 as MNHNY and CDR2 as SVGAGI (reference sequence). Trimming took 2 bases from V and 6 from J, leaving 18 bases between them.

The chain has TRBV5-1 and TRBJ1-5, with D possibly TRBD1 on 5 matching bases. The CDR3 runs 14 residues. Trimming took off 0 bases at V and 4 bases at J, with 8 bases between the two ends. The germline CDR1 and CDR2 sequences are SGHRS and YFSETQ. The CDR3 loop reads CASSLEPGNQPQHF. The DNA of the CDR3 is TGCGCCAGCAGCTTGGAGCCAGGGAATCAGCCCCAGCATTTT.

The chain uses TRBV10-1 and TRBJ1-2; 8 bases match TRBD1. CDR1 WNHNN and CDR2 SYGVQD come from the germline V gene (reference sequence). V lost 6 bases and J lost 6; bases outside the gene matches: 6. The CDR3 runs 13 residues. CDR3 nucleotide sequence: TGCGCCAGCAGCACCGGACAGGGCGATGGCTACACCTTC. This codes for CASSTGQGDGYTF.

CDR3 DNA sequence: TGTGCCTCGGTTTCTGGACAGAGCTACTACGAGCAGTACGTC. It yields the protein CASVSGQSYYEQYV. The V call is TRBV2, the J call TRBJ2-7; the D gene is possibly TRBD1 (6 bases). V lost 11 bases and J 3 bases, leaving 20 bases between the germline ends. This CDR3 is built from 14 residues. The germline CDR1 and CDR2 sequences are SNHLY and FYNNEI.

This sequence joins TRBV5-1 and TRBJ2-4, with a tentative D call TRBD2 (5 bases). The V end lost 3 bases, the J end lost 0 bases, and 16 bases lay between the germline ends. Germline CDR1 and CDR2: SGHRS and YFSETQ. The CDR3 consists of 17 residues. CDR3 DNA sequence: TGCGCCAGCAGCTCATCCTATAGCGAGCTAGCCAAAAACATTCAGTACTTC. Translating it yields CASSSSYSELAKNIQYF.